A single sample gave rise to the 2 T cell receptor beta chains below, sequenced in a study of control samples from healthy donors and cancer patients. The data were produced by immunoSEQ multiplex PCR, yet TCRdb's version contains in-frame clones alone and is incomplete. The profile shows approximately 70,000 clones, over 75% of them singletons. Sequenced input: PBMCs. These receptors originate from a woman aged 50 to 65 with colorectal cancer.

This chain joins TRBV11-2 and TRBJ2-7, with a weak D call TRBD2 (7 bases). In germline, CDR1 is SGHAT, CDR2 FQNNGV. Trimming stripped 4 bases from V and 6 bases from J, with 16 bases between. The CDR3 contains 14 residues. The CDR3, as DNA: TGTGCCAGCAGCTCAATAGGGGGGGCAGCCGAGCAGTACTTC. Its translation is CASSSIGGAAEQYF.

This rearrangement joins TRBV5-1 to TRBJ2-2; D possibly corresponds to TRBD1 (6 bases). This CDR3 is built from 15 residues. Per germline, CDR1 SGHRS and CDR2 YFSETQ. Trimming removed 5 bases from V and 0 bases from J, with 11 bases in between. CDR3 sequence (DNA): TGCGCCAGCAGATTAAGGACAGCGAACACCGGGGAGCTGTTTTTT. Its protein product is CASRLRTANTGELFF.